The 18 T cell receptor beta chains below come from one sample, sequenced in a study of CD8+ T cells in alopecia areata. Reverse transcription of extracted RNA yielded cDNA, which provided the sequencing template. The assay was immunoSEQ multiplex PCR, and TCRdb's table has in-frame clones only and misses some. The sample yields more than 200,000 clones, 67% seen once. Sequenced here: CD4+ T cells sorted from blood, sampled at week 0. The source of these receptors is a human donor with alopecia areata.

The chain employs TRBV29-1 and TRBJ1-1; D is undetermined. With 0 bases removed from V and 10 bases from J, the gap between germline ends came to 15 bases. This CDR3 region has 13 residues. Germline lookup yields CDR1 SQVTM and CDR2 ANQGSEA. Here the CDR3 DNA reads TGCAGCGTTGAAGATTGGAGGGATCTTACAGCTTTCTTT. Protein: CSVEDWRDLTAFF.

The chain combines TRBV6-1 with TRBJ2-7; 8 bases match TRBD2. CDR1 is MNHNS and CDR2 is SASEGT in the germline V gene. Losses at the gene ends were 7 bases for V and 2 bases for J; bases not matched to a gene: 10. This CDR3 comprises 15 residues. The CDR3 DNA follows: TGTGCCAGCAAGAAAGCGGGGGATTCGGCCTACGAGCAGTACTTC. This sequence encodes CASKKAGDSAYEQYF.

The chain has TRBV7-3 and TRBJ2-5; no clear D. The germline V gene encodes CDR1 SGHTA and CDR2 FQGTGA. The CDR3 runs 13 residues. Trimming removed 1 base at V and 5 bases at J, with 8 bases between. The CDR3, as DNA: TGTGCCAGCAGCTTAATCGGCCGGGAGACCCAGTACTTC. It specifies CASSLIGRETQYF.

The sample holds a few counts of this clone. This chain connects TRBV7-6 to TRBJ2-1, with D possibly being TRBD1 (5 bases). The germline V gene encodes CDR1 SGHVS and CDR2 FNYEAQ. Trimming cost V 1 base and J 3 bases, with 16 bases left between them. CDR3 length: 17 residues. CDR3 sequence: CASSLGRVGPFYNEQFF. The CDR3 bases are TGTGCCAGCAGCTTAGGCAGGGTTGGGCCTTTCTACAATGAGCAGTTCTTC.

The chain uses TRBV4-2 and TRBJ1-4; TRBD1 is a possible D gene (5 bases). Germline V gene data show CDR1 as LGHNA and CDR2 as YNFKEQ. The CDR3 loop spans 15 amino acids. V was clipped by 1 base and J by 4 bases, with 10 bases between them. In DNA form, the CDR3 reads TGTGCCAGCAGCCAAGTCGGGGGAGATAATGAAAAACTGTTTTTT. Protein sequence: CASSQVGGDNEKLFF.

The chain links TRBV5-4 to TRBJ2-7, with 11 bases matching TRBD1. Germline V CDR1 and CDR2: SGHNT, YYREEE (reference sequence). The CDR3 contains 13 residues. The trim removed 5 bases at V and 5 bases at J, leaving 3 bases unmatched. CDR3 region: CASRGTGGNEQYF. CDR3 bases: TGTGCCAGCAGGGGGACAGGGGGTAACGAGCAGTACTTC.

This clone was counted only a few times. The chain joins TRBV5-6 to TRBJ1-2, with D perhaps matching TRBD1 (5 bases). The CDR3 loop spans 17 amino acids. Germline lookup yields CDR1 SGHDT and CDR2 YYEEEE. The V gene lost 0 bases and the J gene lost 4 bases, with 19 bases spanning the gap. This CDR3 is CASSLDRRQGVAYGYTF. CDR3 bases: TGTGCCAGCAGCTTGGATCGACGGCAGGGAGTAGCCTATGGCTACACCTTC.

This chain links TRBV29-1 with TRBJ2-3, with D hard to call. Trimming pared 7 bases from V and 2 bases from J, leaving 7 bases between. The CDR3 has 11 residues. The V gene's germline CDR1 is SQVTM and CDR2 ANQGSEA. This chain's CDR3 is CSAIYTDTQYF. CDR3 in DNA: TGCAGCGCAATATACACAGATACGCAGTATTTT.

V and J are TRBV27 and TRBJ2-7; TRBD1 is a possible D gene (5 bases). V dropped 2 bases and J dropped 5 bases, with 13 bases sitting between them. Germline-derived CDR1 and CDR2 are MNHEY and SMNVEV (reference sequence). The CDR3 is 14 amino acids. CDR3 loop: CASSLQGARDEQYF. CDR3 nucleotides: TGTGCCAGCAGTTTACAAGGGGCACGAGACGAGCAGTACTTC.

This clone was recorded only once. The chain uses TRBV30 and TRBJ2-1; D unclear. Trimming shortened V by 0 bases and J by 7 bases, and 7 bases separated the two germline ends. CDR3 length equals 12 residues. Germline-derived CDR1 and CDR2 are GTSNPN and SVGIG (reference sequence). DNA for the CDR3: TGTGCCTGGAGTGTAGATTGGAATGAGCAGTTCTTC. As protein: CAWSVDWNEQFF.

This clone was recorded only once. The chain employs TRBV29-1 and TRBJ2-3, with 7 nucleotides matching TRBD1. Germline CDR1 is SQVTM and CDR2 is ANQGSEA. V shed 7 bases and J 0 bases; nucleotides not matched to a gene: 4. The CDR3 has 13 residues. The DNA of the CDR3 is TGCAGCGCCGGGGACAGTAGCACAGATACGCAGTATTTT. This gives the protein CSAGDSSTDTQYF.

The chain has TRBV7-2 and TRBJ2-7; tentative D call: TRBD2 (5 bases). Deletions cut 3 bases from V and 0 bases from J, with 15 bases between. This CDR3 has 16 residues. The germline gives CDR1 SGHTA, CDR2 FQGNSA. The CDR3 loop is CASSLGMAGSSYEQYF. The CDR3 DNA sequence: TGTGCCAGCAGCTTGGGGATGGCGGGTAGCTCCTACGAGCAGTACTTC.

Comment on this clone: The sample has other DNA sequences that encode this CDR3 too. The CDR3 DNA reads as TGTGCCTGGAGTGTTGGGCGGAACACTGAAGCTTTCTTT. Its protein product is CAWSVGRNTEAFF. This sequence joins TRBV30 and TRBJ1-1; D is ambiguous. The CDR3 has 13 residues. Germline CDR1 is GTSNPN and CDR2 is SVGIG (reference sequence). Trimming stripped 0 bases from V and 1 base from J, with 6 bases between.

In this sample, this clone turned up a few times. The chain couples TRBV29-1 to TRBJ2-1, with 13 bases identical to TRBD2. This CDR3 spans 15 amino acids. Germline CDR1 is SQVTM and CDR2 is ANQGSEA. After removal of 3 bases from V and 9 bases from J, the junction contained 8 bases not matched to a gene. The CDR3 DNA follows: TGCAGCGTTGAGACTAGCGGGGGGCTAACGAGTGAGCAGTTCTTC. Amino acids: CSVETSGGLTSEQFF.

The chain has TRBV30 and TRBJ2-7, with TRBD1 as a possible D gene (5 bases). V gave up 5 bases and J gave up 1 base, with 9 bases separating them. Germline-derived CDR1 and CDR2 are GTSNPN and SVGIG (reference sequence). CDR3 length: 12 amino acids. DNA of the CDR3: TGTGCCTGGGTCCAGGGTTCCTACGAGCAGTACTTC. Translating it yields CAWVQGSYEQYF.

Notes on this clone: Other DNA sequences from this sample encode an identical CDR3 as well. This chain joins TRBV29-1 and TRBJ1-1; D might be TRBD1 (5 bases). Germline CDR1 is SQVTM and CDR2 is ANQGSEA. The length of the CDR3 is 12 residues. V dropped 7 bases and J dropped 0 bases, with 9 bases sitting between them. The CDR3 sequence is CSGRDLNTEAFF. In DNA form, the CDR3 reads TGCAGCGGCAGGGATTTGAACACTGAAGCTTTCTTT.

This clone was seen a handful of times. V usage is TRBV30 and J usage is TRBJ2-3; D remains unclear. The CDR3 covers 15 residues. Germline CDR1 and CDR2: GTSNPN and SVGIG (reference sequence). V lost 0 bases and J lost 5, with 15 bases in between. The CDR3 DNA reads as TGTGCCTGGAGTGTAGGACGGAGCAAGGAAGATACGCAGTATTTT. As protein: CAWSVGRSKEDTQYF.

V gene TRBV30 combines with J gene TRBJ2-6, with D maybe TRBD1 (5 bases). From germline, CDR1 is GTSNPN and CDR2 SVGIG (reference sequence). The CDR3 length is 14 residues. Trimming left V 7 bases short and J 0 bases short, with 10 bases between. The CDR3 region has the DNA TGTGCCTCCGACAGAGACTCTGGGGCCAACGTCCTGACTTTC. Encoded protein: CASDRDSGANVLTF. Full variable domain (outside the CDR3, taken from reference TRBV30 and TRBJ2-6): SQTIHQWPATLVQPVGSPLSLECTVEGTSNPNLYWYRQAAGRGLQLLFYSVGIGQISSEVPQNLSASRPQDRQFILSSKKLLLSDSGFYLCASDRDSGANVLTFGAGSRLTVL.